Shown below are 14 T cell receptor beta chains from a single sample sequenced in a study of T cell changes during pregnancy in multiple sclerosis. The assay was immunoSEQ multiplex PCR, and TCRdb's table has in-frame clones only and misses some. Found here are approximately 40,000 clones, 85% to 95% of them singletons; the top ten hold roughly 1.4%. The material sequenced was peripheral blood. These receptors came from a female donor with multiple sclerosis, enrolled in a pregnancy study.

CDR3 sequence: CASSPQAHFGYTF. The CDR3 DNA is TGTGCCAGCTCACCACAGGCACATTTTGGCTACACCTTC. The chain recombines TRBV18 with TRBJ1-2; D is undetermined. The germline V and J ends were trimmed by 1 base and 7 bases, with 10 bases remaining between them. Germline CDR1 reads KGHSH; CDR2 reads LQKENI. The CDR3 has 13 amino acids. Full variable domain (missing parts from reference TRBV18 and TRBJ1-2): NAGVMQNPRHLVRRRGQEARLRCSPMKGHSHVYWYRQLPEEGLKFMVYLQKENIIDESGMPKERFSAEFPKEGPSILRIQQVVRGDSAAYFCASSPQAHFGYTFGSGTRLTVV.

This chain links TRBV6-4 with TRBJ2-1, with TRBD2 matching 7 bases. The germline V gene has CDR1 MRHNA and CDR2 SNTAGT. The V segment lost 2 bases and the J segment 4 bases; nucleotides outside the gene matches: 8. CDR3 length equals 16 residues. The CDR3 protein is CASSDGGGRGYNEQFF. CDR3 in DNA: TGTGCCAGCAGTGACGGGGGGGGGAGAGGTTACAATGAGCAGTTCTTC.

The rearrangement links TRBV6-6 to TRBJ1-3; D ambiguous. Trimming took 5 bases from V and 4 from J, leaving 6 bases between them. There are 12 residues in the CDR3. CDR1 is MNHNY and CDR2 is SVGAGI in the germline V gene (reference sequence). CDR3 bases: TGTGCCAGCAGTCTACAGGGAAACACCATATATTTT. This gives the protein CASSLQGNTIYF.

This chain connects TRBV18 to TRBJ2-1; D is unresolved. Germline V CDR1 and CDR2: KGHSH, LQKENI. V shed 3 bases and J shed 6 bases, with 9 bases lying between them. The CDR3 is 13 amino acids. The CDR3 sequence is CASSPSEGNEQFF. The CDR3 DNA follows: TGTGCCAGCTCACCGAGCGAAGGCAATGAGCAGTTCTTC.

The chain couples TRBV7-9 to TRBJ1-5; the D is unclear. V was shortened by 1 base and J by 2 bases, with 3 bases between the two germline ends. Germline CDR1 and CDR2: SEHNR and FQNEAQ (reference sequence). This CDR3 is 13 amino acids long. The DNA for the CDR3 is TGTGCCAGCAGCTTAGACGGCAATCAGCCCCAGCATTTT. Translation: CASSLDGNQPQHF.

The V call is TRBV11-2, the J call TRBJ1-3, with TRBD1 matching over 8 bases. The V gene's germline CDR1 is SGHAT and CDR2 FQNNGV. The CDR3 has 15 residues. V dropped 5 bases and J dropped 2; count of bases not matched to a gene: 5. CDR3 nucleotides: TGTGCCAGCAGCCGGACGACAGGGGCTGGAAACACCATATATTTT. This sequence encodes CASSRTTGAGNTIYF.

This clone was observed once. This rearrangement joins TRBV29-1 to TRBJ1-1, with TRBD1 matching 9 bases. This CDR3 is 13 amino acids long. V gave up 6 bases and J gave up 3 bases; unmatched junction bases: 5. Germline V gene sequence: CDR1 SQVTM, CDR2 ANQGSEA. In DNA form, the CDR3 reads TGCAGCGTCGCCCGGGACAGGGACACTGAAGCTTTCTTT. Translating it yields CSVARDRDTEAFF.

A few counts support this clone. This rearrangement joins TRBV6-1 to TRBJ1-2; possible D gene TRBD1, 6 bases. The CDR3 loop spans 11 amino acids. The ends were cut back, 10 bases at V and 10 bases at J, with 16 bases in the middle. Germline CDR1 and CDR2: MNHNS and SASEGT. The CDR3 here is CAIRDKTVYTF. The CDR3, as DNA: TGTGCCATCCGGGACAAGACCGTCTACACCTTC.

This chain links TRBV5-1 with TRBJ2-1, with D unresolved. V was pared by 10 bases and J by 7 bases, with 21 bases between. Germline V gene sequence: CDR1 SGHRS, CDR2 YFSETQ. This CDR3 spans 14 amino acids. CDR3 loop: CAAATTSPGNEQFF. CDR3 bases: TGCGCCGCAGCCACCACGAGCCCTGGGAATGAGCAGTTCTTC. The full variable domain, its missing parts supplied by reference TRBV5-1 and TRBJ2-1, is KAGVTQTPRYLIKTRGQQVTLSCSPISGHRSVSWYQQTPGQGLQFLFEYFSETQRNKGNFPGRFSGRQFSNSRSEMNVSTLELGDSALYLCAAATTSPGNEQFFGPGTRLTVL.

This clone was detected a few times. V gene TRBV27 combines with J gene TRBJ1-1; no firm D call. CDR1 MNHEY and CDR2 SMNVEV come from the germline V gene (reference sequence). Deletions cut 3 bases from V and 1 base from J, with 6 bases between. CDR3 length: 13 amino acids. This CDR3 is CASSLGQNTEAFF. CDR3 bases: TGTGCCAGCAGTTTGGGTCAGAACACTGAAGCTTTCTTT.

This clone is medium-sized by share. The CDR3 nucleotides read TGTGCCACCGACAGTTCAAGGGAACTAAACTACGAGCAGTACTTC. This gives the protein CATDSSRELNYEQYF. V and J are TRBV7-9 and TRBJ2-7; D possibly corresponds to TRBD1 (5 bases). V was trimmed by 10 bases and J by 3 bases, leaving 22 bases between them. This CDR3 has 15 amino acids. Germline V CDR1 and CDR2: SEHNR, FQNEAQ (reference sequence).

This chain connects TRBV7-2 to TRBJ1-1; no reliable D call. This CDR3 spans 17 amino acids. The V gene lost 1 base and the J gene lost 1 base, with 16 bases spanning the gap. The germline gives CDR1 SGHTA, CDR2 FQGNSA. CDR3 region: CASSLDRWAASNTEAFF. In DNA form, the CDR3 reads TGTGCCAGCAGCTTAGATCGGTGGGCGGCCTCGAACACTGAAGCTTTCTTT.

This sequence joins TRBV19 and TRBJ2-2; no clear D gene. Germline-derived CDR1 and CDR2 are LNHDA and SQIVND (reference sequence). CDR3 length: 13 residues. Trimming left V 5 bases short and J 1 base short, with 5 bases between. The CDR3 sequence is CASSSMNTGELFF. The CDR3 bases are TGTGCCAGTAGTTCTATGAACACCGGGGAGCTGTTTTTT.

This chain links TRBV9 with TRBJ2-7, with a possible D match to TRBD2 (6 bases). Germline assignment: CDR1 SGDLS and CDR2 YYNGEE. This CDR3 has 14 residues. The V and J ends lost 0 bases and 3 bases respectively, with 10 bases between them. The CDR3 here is CASSVGLEHYEQYF. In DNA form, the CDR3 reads TGTGCCAGCAGCGTAGGACTAGAGCACTACGAGCAGTACTTC.